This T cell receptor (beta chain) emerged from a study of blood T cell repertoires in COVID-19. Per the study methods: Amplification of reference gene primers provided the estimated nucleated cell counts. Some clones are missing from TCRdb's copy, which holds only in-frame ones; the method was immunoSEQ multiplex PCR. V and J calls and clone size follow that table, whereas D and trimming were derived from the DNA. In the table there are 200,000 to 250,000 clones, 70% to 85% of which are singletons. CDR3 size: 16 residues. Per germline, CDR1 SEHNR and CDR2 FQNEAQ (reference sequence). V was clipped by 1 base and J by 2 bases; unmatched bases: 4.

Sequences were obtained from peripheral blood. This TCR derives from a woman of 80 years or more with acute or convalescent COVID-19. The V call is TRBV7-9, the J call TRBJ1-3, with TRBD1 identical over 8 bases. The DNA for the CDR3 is TGTGCCAGCAGCTTAGAACCCAGGGGGCCTGGAAACACCATATATTTT. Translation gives CASSLEPRGPGNTIYF.